Below are 2 T cell receptor beta chains sequenced from a single sample in a study of T cells after yellow fever vaccination. TCRdb redid the calling of the 5' RACE reads with MiXCR, one entry per CDR3 protein. The sample shows about 45,000 distinct CDR3 sequences, about 7% of them seen only once. Source: CD8+ T cells not binding an NS4B(214-222) dextramer, sorted from PBMCs, taken 45 days after the yellow fever booster vaccination. Receptor source: a man aged 30-40 years who received the YFV17D yellow fever vaccine.

This clonotype was detected only a few times. The chain links TRBV4-2 to TRBJ2-7; unclear D gene. The germline CDR1 and CDR2 sequences are LGHNA and YNFKEQ. This CDR3 has 16 amino acids. Trimming stripped 0 bases from V and 2 bases from J, with 14 bases between. Here the CDR3 reads CASSQDEGIGTYEQYF. As DNA, the CDR3 is TGTGCCAGCAGCCAAGATGAAGGGATCGGAACCTACGAGCAGTACTTC.

The V gene is TRBV4-3, the J gene TRBJ2-2; D gene unclear. This CDR3 is built from 12 residues. Germline CDR1 LGHNA, CDR2 YSLEER. V lost 4 bases to trimming and J lost 3 bases, with 3 bases between them. The CDR3 here is CASSPHTGELFF. Here the CDR3 DNA reads TGCGCCAGCAGCCCGCACACCGGGGAGCTGTTTTTT.